The sequence of this T cell receptor (beta chain) was determined in a study of T cells in Graves' hyperthyroidism and ophthalmopathy. Across the whole study: Blood was drawn when the patient was first diagnosed and still untreated. General study findings and limits: Classification by a 13 V-J model distinguished ophthalmopathy from stable hyperthyroidism. Most expanded thyroid clonotypes above 0.001 also appeared in blood.

The diagnostic basis comprised clinical symptoms, serum thyroxine and TRAb, thyroid ultrasound and orbital computed tomography. This clonotype showed up many times. Its antigen is as yet unknown. TCR beta CDR3 regions were amplified from RNA transcripts. The primer set for the first-round RT-PCR of the TCR CDR3 was HTBI. TCRdb fed the multiplex PCR reads into MiXCR, producing one record per CDR3 protein. The data show 370,000 or so distinct CDR3 sequences, approximately 12% seen once. The CDR3 is 15 amino acids. V lost 3 bases and J lost 6, with 14 bases in between. Germline CDR1 KGHDR, CDR2 SFDVKD. The material sequenced was blood. This clonotype was sampled from a man younger than 45 with Graves' hyperthyroidism that later progressed to Graves' ophthalmopathy. The J gene is TRBJ2-1, the V gene TRBV24-1, with no clear D. The CDR3, as DNA: TGTGCCACCAGTGATAGGTCGTCGGACCTCAATGAGCAGTTCTTC. This gives the protein CATSDRSSDLNEQFF.